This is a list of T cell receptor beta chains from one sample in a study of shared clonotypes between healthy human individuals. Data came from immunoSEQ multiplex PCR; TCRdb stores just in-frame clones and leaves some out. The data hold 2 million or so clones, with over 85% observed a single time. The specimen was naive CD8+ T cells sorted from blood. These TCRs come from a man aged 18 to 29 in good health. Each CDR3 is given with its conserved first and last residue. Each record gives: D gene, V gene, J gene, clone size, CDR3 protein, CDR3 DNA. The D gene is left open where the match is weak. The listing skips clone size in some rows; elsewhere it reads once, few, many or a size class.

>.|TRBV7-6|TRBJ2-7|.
CASSSWEEAYEQYF
TGTGCCAGCAGCTCTTGGGAGGAGGCCTACGAGCAGTACTTC
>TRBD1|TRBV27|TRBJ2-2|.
CATRQMGQMPGELFF
TGTGCCACCAGACAGATGGGACAGATGCCCGGGGAGCTGTTTTTT
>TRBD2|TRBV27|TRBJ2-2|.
CASSQLAGAGTGELFF
TGTGCCAGCAGCCAACTAGCGGGAGCAGGCACCGGGGAGCTGTTTTTT
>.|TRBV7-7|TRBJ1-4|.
CASSLNRGDEKLFF
TGTGCTAGCAGCTTGAATAGGGGTGATGAAAAACTGTTTTTT
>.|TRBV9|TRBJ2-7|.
CASSVGSSYEQYF
TGTGCCAGCAGCGTAGGTTCTTCCTACGAGCAGTACTTC
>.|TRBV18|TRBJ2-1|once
CASSPTAQGYGNEQFF
TGTGCCAGCTCACCCACCGCACAGGGCTACGGCAATGAGCAGTTCTTC
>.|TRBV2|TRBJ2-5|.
CASTPTNQETQYF
TGTGCCAGCACCCCGACAAACCAAGAGACCCAGTACTTC
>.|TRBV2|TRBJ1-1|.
CASRARGGRAEAFF
TGTGCCAGCAGAGCCAGGGGTGGTAGGGCTGAAGCTTTCTTT
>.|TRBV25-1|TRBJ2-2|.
CAIQTGHTGELFF
TGTGCCATCCAGACAGGCCACACCGGGGAGCTGTTTTTT
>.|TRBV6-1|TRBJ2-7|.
CASSEWGQGKIAYEQYF
TGTGCCAGCAGTGAATGGGGGCAAGGCAAGATTGCTTACGAGCAGTACTTC
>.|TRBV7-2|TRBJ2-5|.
CASSAPNEETQYF
TGTGCCAGCAGCGCCCCGAATGAAGAGACCCAGTACTTC
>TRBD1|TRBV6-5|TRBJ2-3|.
CASRGTGWADTQYF
TGTGCCAGCAGGGGGACAGGGTGGGCAGATACGCAGTATTTT
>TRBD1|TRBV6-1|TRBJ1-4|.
CASSERTGGNEKLFF
TGTGCCAGCAGTGAAAGGACAGGGGGGAATGAAAAACTGTTTTTT
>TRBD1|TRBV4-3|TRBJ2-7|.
CASSELQGYEQYF
TGCGCCAGCTCCGAATTACAGGGGTACGAGCAGTACTTC
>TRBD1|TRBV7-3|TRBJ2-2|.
CASSPEDRGRAGKLFF
TGTGCCAGCAGCCCAGAGGACAGGGGCCGAGCCGGGAAGCTGTTTTTT
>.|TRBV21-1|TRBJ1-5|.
CASGRSQPQHF
TGTGCCAGCGGGCGGAGTCAGCCCCAGCATTTT
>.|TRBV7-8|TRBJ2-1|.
CASSFVDEQFF
TGTGCCAGCAGCTTTGTGGATGAGCAGTTCTTC
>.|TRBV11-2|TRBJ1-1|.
CASSLGGLMNTEAFF
TGTGCCAGCAGCCTAGGGGGTCTCATGAACACTGAAGCTTTCTTT
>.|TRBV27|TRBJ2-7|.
CASSIQGYEQYF
TGTGCCAGCAGTATACAGGGCTACGAGCAGTACTTC
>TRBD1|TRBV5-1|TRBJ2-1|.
CASSHQGQGDEQFF
TGCGCCAGCAGCCACCAGGGACAGGGTGATGAGCAGTTCTTC
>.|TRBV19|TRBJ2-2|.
CASSSRDFTGELFF
TGTGCCAGTAGTTCACGGGACTTCACCGGGGAGCTGTTTTTT
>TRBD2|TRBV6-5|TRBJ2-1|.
CASSPMGGTANEQFF
TGTGCCAGCAGCCCAATGGGAGGGACGGCTAATGAGCAGTTCTTC
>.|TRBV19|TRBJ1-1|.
CASSFRANTEAFF
TGTGCCAGTAGTTTCCGGGCAAACACTGAAGCTTTCTTT
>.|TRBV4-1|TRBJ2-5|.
CASSQPDSYQETQYF
TGCGCCAGCAGCCAACCTGACTCGTACCAAGAGACCCAGTACTTC
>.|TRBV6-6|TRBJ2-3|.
CASSIYPDGTDTQYF
TGTGCCAGCAGTATTTACCCCGACGGCACAGATACGCAGTATTTT
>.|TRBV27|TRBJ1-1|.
CASSWAGPNTEAFF
TGTGCCAGCAGTTGGGCAGGGCCGAACACTGAAGCTTTCTTT
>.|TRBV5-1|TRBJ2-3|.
CAGSYTGTDTDTQYF
TGCGCCGGCAGCTATACCGGGACTGACACAGATACGCAGTATTTT
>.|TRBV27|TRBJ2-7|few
CASSPGPYEQYF
TGTGCCAGCAGTCCGGGTCCCTACGAGCAGTACTTC
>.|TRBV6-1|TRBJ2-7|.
CASSARPLYEQYF
TGTGCCAGCAGTGCCCGTCCTCTTTACGAGCAGTACTTC
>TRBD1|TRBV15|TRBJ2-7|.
CATSFRDRVYEQYF
TGTGCCACCAGCTTCCGGGACAGGGTCTACGAGCAGTACTTC
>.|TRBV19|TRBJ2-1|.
CASSIIEGVAMNNEQFF
TGTGCCAGTAGTATTATCGAGGGCGTAGCCATGAACAATGAGCAGTTCTTC
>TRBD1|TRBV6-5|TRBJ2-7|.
CASSFTDRGGYEQYF
TGTGCCAGCAGTTTCACGGACAGGGGAGGCTACGAGCAGTACTTC
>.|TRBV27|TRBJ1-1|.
CASSFLGDTEAFF
TGTGCCAGCAGTTTCTTGGGAGACACTGAAGCTTTCTTT